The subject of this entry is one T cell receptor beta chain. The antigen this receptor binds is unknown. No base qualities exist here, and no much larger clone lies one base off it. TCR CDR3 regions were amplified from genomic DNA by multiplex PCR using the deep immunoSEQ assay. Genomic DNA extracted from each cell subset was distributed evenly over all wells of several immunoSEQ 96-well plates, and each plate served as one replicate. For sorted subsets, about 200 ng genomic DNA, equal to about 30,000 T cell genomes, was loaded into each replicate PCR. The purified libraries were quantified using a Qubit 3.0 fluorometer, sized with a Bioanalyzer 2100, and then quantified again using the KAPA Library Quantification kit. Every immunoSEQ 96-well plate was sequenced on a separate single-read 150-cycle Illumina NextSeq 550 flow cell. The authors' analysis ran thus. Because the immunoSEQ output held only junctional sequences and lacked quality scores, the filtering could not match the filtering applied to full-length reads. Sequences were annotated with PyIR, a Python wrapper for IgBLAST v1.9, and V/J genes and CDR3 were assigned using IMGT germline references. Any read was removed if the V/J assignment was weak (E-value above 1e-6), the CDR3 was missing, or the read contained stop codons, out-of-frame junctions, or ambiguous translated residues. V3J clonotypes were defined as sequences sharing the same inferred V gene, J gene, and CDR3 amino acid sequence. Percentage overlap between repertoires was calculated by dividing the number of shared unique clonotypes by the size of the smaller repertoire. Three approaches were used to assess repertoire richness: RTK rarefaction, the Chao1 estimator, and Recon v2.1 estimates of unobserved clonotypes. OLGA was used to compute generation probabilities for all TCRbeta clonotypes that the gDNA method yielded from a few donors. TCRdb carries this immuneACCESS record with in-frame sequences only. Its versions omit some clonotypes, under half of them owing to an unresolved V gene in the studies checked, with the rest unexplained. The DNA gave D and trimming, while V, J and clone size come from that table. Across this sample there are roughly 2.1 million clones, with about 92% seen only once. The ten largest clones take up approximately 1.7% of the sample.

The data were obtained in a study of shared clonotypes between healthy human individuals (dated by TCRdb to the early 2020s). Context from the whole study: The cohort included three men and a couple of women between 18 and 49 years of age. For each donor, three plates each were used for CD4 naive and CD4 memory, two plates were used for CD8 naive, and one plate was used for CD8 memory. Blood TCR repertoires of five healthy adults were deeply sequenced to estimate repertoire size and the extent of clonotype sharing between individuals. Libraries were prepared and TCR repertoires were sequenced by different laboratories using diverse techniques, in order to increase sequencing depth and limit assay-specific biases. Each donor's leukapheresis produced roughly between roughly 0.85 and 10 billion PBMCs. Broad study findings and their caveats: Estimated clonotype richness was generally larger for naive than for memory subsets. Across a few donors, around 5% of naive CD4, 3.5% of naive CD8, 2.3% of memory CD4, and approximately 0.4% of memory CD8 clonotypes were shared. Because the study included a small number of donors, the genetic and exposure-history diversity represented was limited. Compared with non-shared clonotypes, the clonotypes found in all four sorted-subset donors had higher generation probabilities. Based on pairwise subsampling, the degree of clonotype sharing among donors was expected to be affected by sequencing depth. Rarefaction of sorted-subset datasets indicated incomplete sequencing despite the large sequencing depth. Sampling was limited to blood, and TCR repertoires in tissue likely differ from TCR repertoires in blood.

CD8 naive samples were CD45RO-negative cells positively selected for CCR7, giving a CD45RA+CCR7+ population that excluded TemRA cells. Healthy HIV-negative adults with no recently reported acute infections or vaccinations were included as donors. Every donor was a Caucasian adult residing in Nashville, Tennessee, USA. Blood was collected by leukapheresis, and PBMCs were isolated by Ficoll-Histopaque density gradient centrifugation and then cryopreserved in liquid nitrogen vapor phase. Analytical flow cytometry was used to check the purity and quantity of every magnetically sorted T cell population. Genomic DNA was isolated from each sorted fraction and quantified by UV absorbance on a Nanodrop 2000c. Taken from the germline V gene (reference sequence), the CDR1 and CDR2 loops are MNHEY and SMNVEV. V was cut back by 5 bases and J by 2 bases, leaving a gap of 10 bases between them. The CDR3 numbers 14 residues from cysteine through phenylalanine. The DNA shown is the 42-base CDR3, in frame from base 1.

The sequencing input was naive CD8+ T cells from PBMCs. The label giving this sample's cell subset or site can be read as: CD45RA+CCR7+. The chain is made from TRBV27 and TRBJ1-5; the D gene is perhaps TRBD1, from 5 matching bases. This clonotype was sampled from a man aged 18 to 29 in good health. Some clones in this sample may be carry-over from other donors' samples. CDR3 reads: CASSLTRGNQPQHF. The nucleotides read TGTGCCAGCAGTCTGACCAGGGGCAATCAGCCCCAGCATTTT.